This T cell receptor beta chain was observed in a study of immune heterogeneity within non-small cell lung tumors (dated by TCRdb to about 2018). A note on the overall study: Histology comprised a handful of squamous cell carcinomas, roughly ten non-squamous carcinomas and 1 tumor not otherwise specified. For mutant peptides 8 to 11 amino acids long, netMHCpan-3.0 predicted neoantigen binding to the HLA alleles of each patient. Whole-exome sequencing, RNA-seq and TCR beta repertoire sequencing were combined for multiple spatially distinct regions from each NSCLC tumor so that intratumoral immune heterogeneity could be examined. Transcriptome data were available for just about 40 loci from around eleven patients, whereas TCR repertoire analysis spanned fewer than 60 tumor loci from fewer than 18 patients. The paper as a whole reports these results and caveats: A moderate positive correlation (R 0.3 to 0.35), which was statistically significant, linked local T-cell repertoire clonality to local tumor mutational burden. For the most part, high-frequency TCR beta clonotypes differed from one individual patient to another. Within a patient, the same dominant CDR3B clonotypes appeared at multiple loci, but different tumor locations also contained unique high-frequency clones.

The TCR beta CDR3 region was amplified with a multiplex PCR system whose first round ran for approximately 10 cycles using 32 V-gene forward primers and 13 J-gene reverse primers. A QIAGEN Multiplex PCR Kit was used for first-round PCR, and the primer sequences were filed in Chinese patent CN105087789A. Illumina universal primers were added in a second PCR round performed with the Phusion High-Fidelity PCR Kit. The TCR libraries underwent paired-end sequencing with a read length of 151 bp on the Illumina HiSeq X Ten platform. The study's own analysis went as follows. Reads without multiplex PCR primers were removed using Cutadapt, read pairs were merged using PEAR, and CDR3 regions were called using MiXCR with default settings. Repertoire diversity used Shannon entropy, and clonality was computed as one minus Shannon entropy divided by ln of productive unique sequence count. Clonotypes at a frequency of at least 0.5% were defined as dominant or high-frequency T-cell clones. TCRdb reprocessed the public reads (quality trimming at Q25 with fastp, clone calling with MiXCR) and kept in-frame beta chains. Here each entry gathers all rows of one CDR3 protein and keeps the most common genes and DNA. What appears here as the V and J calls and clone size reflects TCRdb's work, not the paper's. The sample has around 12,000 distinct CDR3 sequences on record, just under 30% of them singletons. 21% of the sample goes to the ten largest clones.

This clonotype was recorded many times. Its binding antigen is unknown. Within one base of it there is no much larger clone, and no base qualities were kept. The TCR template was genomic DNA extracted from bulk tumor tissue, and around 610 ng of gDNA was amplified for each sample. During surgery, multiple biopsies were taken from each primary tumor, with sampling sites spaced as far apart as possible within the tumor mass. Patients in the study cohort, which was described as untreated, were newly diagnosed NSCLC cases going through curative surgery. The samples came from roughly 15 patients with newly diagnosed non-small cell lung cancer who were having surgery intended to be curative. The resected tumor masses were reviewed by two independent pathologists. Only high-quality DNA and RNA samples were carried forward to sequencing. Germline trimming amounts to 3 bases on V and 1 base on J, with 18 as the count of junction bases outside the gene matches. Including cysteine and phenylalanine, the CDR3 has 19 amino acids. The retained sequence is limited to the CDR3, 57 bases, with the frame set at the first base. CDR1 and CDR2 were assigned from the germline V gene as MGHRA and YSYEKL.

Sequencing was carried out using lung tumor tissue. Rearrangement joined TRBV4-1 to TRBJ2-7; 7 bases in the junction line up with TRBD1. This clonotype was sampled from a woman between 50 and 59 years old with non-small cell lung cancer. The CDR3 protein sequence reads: CASSHPGLRQGPSSYEQYF. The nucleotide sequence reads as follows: TGCGCCAGCAGCCACCCAGGCCTAAGACAGGGTCCCTCATCCTACGAGCAGTACTTC.